This T cell receptor (beta chain) derives from a study of regulatory T cells in long-lasting Graves disease. Building of the TCR beta libraries involved iRepertoire HTBI primers and Arm-PCR of CDR3 regions. TCRdb reprocessed the multiplex PCR reads via MiXCR and lists one record per CDR3 protein. The table records around 500,000 distinct CDR3 sequences, 16% of them present only once. This clonotype was observed at least ten times. Its antigen remains unknown. In germline, CDR1 is MGHRA, CDR2 YSYEKL. The CDR3 has 16 amino acids. The trim removed 1 base at V and 9 bases at J, leaving 11 bases unmatched. The study, taken as a whole, reports: Persistent Graves' patients had lower TCR diversity than newly diagnosed ones.

Time point defined: newly diagnosed GD, antithyroid drugs for less than 3 months. PBMCs were the source of the RNA used for TCR sequencing. These data also featured in a second study, about T cells in Graves' hyperthyroidism and ophthalmopathy. From that second work: The diagnostic basis comprised clinical symptoms, serum thyroxine and TRAb, thyroid ultrasound and orbital computed tomography. Expanded thyroid clonotypes (above 0.001) were mostly also found in blood.

Here the sequenced sample was peripheral blood mononuclear cells (PBMCs), taken at new diagnosis, from a patient treated with antithyroid drugs. V usage is TRBV4-1 and J usage is TRBJ2-1; 8 bases align to TRBD1. The receptor was isolated from a middle-aged woman with Graves disease. CDR3 coding DNA: TGCGCCAGCAGCCAAGGACTCAGGGGGCATCCGGGTGAGCAGTTCTTC. It encodes CASSQGLRGHPGEQFF.